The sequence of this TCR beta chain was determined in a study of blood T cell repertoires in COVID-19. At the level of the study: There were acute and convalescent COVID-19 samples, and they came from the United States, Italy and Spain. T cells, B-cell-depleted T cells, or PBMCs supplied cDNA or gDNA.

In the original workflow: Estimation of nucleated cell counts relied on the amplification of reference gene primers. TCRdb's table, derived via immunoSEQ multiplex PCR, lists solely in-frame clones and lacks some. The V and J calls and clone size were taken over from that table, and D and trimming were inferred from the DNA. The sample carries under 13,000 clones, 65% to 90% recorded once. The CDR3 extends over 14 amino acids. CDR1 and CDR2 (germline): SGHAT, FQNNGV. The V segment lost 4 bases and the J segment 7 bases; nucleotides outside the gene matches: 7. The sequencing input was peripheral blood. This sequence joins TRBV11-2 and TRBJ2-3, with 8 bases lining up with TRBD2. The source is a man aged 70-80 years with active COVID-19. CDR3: CASSSAGGYNTQYF. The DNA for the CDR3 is TGTGCCAGCAGCTCCGCGGGGGGATATAATACGCAGTATTTT.